This TCR beta chain comes out of a study of T cells in Graves' hyperthyroidism and ophthalmopathy. CDR3 length equals 15 residues. With 4 bases clipped from V and 9 bases from J, the junction kept 11 bases outside the gene matches. Germline values: CDR1 DFQATT, CDR2 SNEGSKA (reference sequence). TCR beta CDR3 regions were amplified from RNA transcripts. A set of HTBI primers served as the primers for a first-round RT-PCR of the TCR CDR3. TCRdb analysed the multiplex PCR reads with MiXCR anew, one entry per CDR3 protein. There are more than 55,000 distinct CDR3 sequences in the sample; approximately 57% occur only once, and 3.3% lies in the top ten.

This rearrangement joins TRBV20-1 to TRBJ2-1; TRBD1 agrees at 11 bases. Source material: blood. The clonotype comes from a woman in her fifties or sixties with Graves' ophthalmopathy. CDR3 DNA sequence: TGCAGTGCTACACCGGGACAGGGGGGTTTCGGTGAGCAGTTCTTC. Translated: CSATPGQGGFGEQFF.